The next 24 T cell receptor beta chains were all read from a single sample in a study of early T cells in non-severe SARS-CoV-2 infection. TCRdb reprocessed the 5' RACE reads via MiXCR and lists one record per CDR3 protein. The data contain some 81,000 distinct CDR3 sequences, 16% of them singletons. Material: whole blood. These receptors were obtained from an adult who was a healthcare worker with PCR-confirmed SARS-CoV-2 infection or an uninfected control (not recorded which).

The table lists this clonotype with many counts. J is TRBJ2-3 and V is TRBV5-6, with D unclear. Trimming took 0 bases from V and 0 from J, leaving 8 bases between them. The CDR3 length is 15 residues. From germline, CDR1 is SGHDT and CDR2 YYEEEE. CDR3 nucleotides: TGTGCCAGCAGCTTGGATTTCGGGAGCACAGATACGCAGTATTTT. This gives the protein CASSLDFGSTDTQYF.

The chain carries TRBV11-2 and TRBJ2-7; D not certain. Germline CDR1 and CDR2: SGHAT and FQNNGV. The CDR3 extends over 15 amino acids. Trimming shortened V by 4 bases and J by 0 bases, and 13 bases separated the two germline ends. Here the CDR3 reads CASSSTDPRSYEQYF. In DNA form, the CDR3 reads TGTGCCAGCAGCTCCACGGACCCACGCTCCTACGAGCAGTACTTC.

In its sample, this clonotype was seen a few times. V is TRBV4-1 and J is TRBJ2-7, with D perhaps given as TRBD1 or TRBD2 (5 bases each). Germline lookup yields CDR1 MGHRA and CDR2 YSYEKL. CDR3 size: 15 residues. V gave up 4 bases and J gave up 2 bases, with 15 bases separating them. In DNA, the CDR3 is TGCGCCAGCAGCCTACGGGACGGGGCGCCCTACGAGCAGTACTTC. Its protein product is CASSLRDGAPYEQYF.

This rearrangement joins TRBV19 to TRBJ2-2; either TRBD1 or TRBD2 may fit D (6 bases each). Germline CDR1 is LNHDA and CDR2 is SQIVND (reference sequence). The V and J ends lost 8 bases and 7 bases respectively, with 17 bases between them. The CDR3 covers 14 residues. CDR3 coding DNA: TGTGCCAGTTCCCGCCGGGGGCCGAACGGGGAGCTGTTTTTT. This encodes CASSRRGPNGELFF.

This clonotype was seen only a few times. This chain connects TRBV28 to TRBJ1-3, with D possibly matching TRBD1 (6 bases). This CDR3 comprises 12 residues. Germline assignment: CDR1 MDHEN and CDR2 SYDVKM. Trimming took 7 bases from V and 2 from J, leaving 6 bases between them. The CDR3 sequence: CASTGAGNTIYF. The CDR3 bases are TGTGCCAGCACAGGGGCTGGAAACACCATATATTTT.

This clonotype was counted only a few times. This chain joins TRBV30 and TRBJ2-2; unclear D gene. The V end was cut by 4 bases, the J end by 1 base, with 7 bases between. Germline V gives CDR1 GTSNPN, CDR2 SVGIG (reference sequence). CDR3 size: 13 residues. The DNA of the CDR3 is TGTGCCTGGACCCGACGGAACACCGGGGAGCTGTTTTTT. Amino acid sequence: CAWTRRNTGELFF.

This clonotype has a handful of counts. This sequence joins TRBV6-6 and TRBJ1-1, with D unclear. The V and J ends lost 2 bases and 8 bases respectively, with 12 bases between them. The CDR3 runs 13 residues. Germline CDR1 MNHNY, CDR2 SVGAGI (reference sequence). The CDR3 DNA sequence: TGTGCCAGCAGTTACGGGTCAAAAATCGAAGCTTTCTTT. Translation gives CASSYGSKIEAFF.

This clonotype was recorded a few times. CDR3 protein: CASSLQLAGDTDTQYF. The CDR3 DNA sequence: TGTGCCAGCAGCCTCCAACTAGCGGGAGACACAGATACGCAGTATTTT. This chain links TRBV11-2 with TRBJ2-3; 11 nucleotides line up with TRBD2. Germline V gives CDR1 SGHAT, CDR2 FQNNGV. The CDR3 loop spans 16 amino acids. J lost 2 bases, V lost 5 bases, and 6 bases had no gene match.

The CDR3 loop is CASSPVPGQGRSASTDTQYF. The CDR3 DNA reads TGTGCCAGCTCACCAGTCCCGGGACAGGGTCGATCGGCTAGCACAGATACGCAGTATTTT. This sequence joins TRBV18 and TRBJ2-3; 9 nucleotides line up with TRBD1. Unmatched junction bases numbered 15, after V lost 2 bases and J lost 0 bases. The CDR3 runs to 20 residues. The germline CDR1 and CDR2 sequences are KGHSH and LQKENI.

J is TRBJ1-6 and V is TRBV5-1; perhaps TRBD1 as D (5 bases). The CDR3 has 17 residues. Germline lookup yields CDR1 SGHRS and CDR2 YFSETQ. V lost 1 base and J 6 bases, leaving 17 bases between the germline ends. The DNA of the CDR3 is TGCGCCAGCAGCTTGAGTGGCGCAGGACAACCTAATTCACCCCTCCACTTT. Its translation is CASSLSGAGQPNSPLHF.

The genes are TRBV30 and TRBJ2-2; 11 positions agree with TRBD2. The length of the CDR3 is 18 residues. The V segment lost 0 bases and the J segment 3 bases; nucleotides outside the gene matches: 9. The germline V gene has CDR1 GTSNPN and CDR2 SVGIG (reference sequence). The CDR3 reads CAWSVTSGRGYHTGELFF. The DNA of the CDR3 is TGTGCCTGGAGTGTAACTAGCGGGAGAGGGTATCACACCGGGGAGCTGTTTTTT.

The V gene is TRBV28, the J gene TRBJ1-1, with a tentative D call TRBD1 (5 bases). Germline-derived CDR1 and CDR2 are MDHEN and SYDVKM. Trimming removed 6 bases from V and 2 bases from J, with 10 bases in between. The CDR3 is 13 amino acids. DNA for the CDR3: TGTGCCAGCAGAGAAGGGGCCAACACTGAAGCTTTCTTT. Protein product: CASREGANTEAFF.

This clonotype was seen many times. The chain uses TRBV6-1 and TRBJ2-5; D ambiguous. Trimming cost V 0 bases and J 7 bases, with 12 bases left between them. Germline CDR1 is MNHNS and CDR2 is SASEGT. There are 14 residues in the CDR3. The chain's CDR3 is CASSEARGSATQYF. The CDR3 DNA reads TGTGCCAGCAGTGAAGCCCGTGGATCGGCGACCCAGTACTTC.

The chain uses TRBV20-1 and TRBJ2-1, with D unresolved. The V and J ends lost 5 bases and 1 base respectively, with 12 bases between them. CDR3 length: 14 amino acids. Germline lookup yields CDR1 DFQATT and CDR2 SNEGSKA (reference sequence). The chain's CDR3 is CSAFPRVSYNEQFF. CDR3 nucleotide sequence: TGCAGTGCTTTCCCCCGAGTTTCCTACAATGAGCAGTTCTTC.

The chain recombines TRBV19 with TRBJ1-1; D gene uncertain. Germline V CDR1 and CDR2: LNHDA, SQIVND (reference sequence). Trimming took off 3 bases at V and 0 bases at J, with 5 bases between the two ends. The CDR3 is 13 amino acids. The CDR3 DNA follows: TGTGCCAGTAGTATTAGAGTGAACACTGAAGCTTTCTTT. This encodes CASSIRVNTEAFF.

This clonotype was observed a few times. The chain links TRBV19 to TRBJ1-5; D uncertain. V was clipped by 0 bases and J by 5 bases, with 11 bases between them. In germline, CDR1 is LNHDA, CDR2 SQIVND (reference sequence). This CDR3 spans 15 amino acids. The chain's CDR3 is CASSIDGQPYQPQHF. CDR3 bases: TGTGCCAGTAGTATAGATGGGCAGCCTTATCAGCCCCAGCATTTT. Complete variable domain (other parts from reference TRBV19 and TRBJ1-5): DGGITQSPKYLFRKEGQNVTLSCEQNLNHDAMYWYRQDPGQGLRLIYYSQIVNDFQKGDIAEGYSVSREKKESFPLTVTSAQKNPTAFYLCASSIDGQPYQPQHFGDGTRLSIL.

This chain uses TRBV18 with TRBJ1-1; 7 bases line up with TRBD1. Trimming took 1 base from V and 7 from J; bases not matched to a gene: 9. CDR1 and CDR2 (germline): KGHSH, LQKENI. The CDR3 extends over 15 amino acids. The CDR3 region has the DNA TGTGCCAGCTCACCACTACTCGGGACAGAAGGTGAAGCTTTCTTT. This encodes CASSPLLGTEGEAFF.

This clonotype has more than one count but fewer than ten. CDR3: CASSLDRQESSYEQYF. The CDR3 DNA reads as TGTGCCAGCAGTTTAGACAGACAGGAAAGCTCCTACGAGCAGTACTTC. The genes are TRBV12-3 or TRBV12-4 and TRBJ2-7; D is possibly TRBD1 (6 bases). The V end was cut by 1 base, the J end by 0 bases, with 13 bases between. The CDR3 runs 16 residues.

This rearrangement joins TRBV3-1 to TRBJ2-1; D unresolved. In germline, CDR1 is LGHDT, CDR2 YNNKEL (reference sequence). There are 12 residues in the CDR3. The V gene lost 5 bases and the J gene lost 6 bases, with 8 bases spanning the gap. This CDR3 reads CASSDSLNEQFF. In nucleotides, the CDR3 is TGTGCCAGCAGCGACTCTCTCAATGAGCAGTTCTTC.

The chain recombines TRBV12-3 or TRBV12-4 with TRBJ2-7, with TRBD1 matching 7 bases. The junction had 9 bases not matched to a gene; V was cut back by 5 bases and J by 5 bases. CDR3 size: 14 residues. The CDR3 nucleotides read TGTGCCAGCAGTCCTAAGACAGGGATCAACGAGCAGTACTTC. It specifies CASSPKTGINEQYF.

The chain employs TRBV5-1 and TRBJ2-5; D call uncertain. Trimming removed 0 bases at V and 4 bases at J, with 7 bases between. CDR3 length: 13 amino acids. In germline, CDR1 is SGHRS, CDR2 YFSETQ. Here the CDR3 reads CASSLAVAETQYF. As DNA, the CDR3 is TGCGCCAGCAGCTTGGCGGTTGCAGAGACCCAGTACTTC.

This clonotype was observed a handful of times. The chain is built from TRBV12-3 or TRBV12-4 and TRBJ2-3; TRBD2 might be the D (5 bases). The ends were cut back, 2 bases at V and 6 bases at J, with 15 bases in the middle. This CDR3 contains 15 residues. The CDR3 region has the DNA TGTGCCAGCAGTTTATGGAATGAGGGTATGGATACGCAGTATTTT. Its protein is CASSLWNEGMDTQYF.

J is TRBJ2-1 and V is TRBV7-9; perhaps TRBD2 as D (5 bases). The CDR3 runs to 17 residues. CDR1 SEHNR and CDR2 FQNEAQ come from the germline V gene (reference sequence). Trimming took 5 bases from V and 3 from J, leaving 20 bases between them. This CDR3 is CASSPPTASGRYNEQFF. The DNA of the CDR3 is TGTGCCAGCAGCCCGCCTACAGCGAGCGGCCGCTACAATGAGCAGTTCTTC.

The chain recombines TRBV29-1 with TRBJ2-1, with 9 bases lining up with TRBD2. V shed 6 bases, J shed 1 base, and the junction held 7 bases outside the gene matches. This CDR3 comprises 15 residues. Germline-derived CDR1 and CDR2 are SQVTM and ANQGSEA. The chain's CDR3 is CSVKPLAGSYNEQFF. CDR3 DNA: TGCAGCGTGAAACCGCTAGCGGGGTCCTACAATGAGCAGTTCTTC.